This TCR beta chain comes out of a study of cytomegalovirus exposure and HLA in healthy donors. PCR involved 60 Vbeta and 13 Jbeta primers. Profiled with immunoSEQ multiplex PCR; TCRdb holds only in-frame clones, not every one. There are 150,000 to 200,000 clones in the sample; roughly 80% occur only once, and 7% to 9.5% lies in the top ten. The TCR was taken from a male donor in good health and CMV-seropositive. Sequenced material: PBMCs.

For the CDR3, the DNA is TGTGCCTGGAGTGTACCGGGACAGGGATACTATGGCTACACCTTC. It specifies CAWSVPGQGYYGYTF. This rearrangement joins TRBV30 to TRBJ1-2, with TRBD1 identical over 9 bases. This CDR3 spans 15 amino acids. The germline V gene encodes CDR1 GTSNPN and CDR2 SVGIG (reference sequence). J gave up 3 bases and V 0 bases, and 5 bases lay outside the gene matches.